This section outlines one TCR beta chain sequence together with its context. The repertoire was sequenced with immunoSEQ multiplex PCR; TCRdb's copy has only in-frame clones and lacks some. The sample includes fewer than 700,000 clones, just over 75% seen only once; the top ten take 12%. This sample was included in a study of shared clonotypes between healthy human individuals. The study drew all its donors from Caucasian adults living in Nashville, Tennessee. CDR1 and CDR2 (germline): GTSNPN, SVGIG (reference sequence). This CDR3 spans 14 amino acids. V shed 5 bases and J 4 bases; nucleotides not matched to a gene: 10.

The sequenced sample was PBMCs. This sequence joins TRBV30 and TRBJ1-1; 7 nucleotides line up with TRBD1. The sequence came from a woman between 40 and 55 years old in good health. Some clones in this sample may be carry-over from other donors' samples. The CDR3: CAWALTGVITEAFF. CDR3 coding DNA: TGTGCCTGGGCCCTAACAGGGGTAATCACTGAAGCTTTCTTT.